This T cell receptor (beta chain) comes out of a study of blood T cell repertoires in COVID-19. Study at large: Material from acute and convalescent COVID-19 was sourced from the United States, Italy and Spain. Nucleic acid was either cDNA or gDNA, and it came from T cells, B-cell-depleted T cells, or PBMCs.

Study processing details: Reference gene primer amplification gave estimated nucleated cell counts. Repertoires were generated with immunoSEQ multiplex PCR, while TCRdb's copy carries only in-frame clones and drops some. V and J calls and clone size follow that table, whereas D and trimming were derived from the DNA. Among 35,000 to 45,000 clones listed, roughly 86% were seen once. The germline CDR1 and CDR2 sequences are SGHTA and FQGNSA. Trimming took off 5 bases at V and 0 bases at J, with 5 bases between the two ends. The CDR3 is 12 residues long. Regarding this clone: The identical CDR3 is also encoded by other nucleotide sequences in the sample.

The sequencing input was peripheral blood. The source of this sequence is a man between 65 and 85 years old with acute or convalescent COVID-19. The rearrangement links TRBV7-2 to TRBJ2-7; D gene ambiguous. CDR3 sequence: CASSPNSYEQYF. CDR3 nucleotide sequence: TGTGCCAGCAGCCCTAACTCCTACGAGCAGTACTTC.